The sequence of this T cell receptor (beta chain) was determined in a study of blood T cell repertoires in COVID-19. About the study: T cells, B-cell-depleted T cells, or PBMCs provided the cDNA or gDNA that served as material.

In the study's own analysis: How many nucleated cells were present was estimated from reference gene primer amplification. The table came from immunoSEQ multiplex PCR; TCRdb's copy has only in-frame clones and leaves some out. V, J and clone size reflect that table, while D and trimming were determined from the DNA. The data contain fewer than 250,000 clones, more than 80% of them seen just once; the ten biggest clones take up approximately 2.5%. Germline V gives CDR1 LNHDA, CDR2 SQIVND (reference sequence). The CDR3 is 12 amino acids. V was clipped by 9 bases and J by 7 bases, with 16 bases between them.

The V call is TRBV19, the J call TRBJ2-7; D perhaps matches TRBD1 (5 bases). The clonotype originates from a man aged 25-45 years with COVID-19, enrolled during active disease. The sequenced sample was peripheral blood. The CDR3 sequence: CASGVGLGEQYF. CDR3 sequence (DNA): TGTGCCAGCGGTGTGGGGCTGGGGGAGCAGTACTTC.